This entry is about one TCR beta chain. V lost 4 bases and J lost 3, with 14 bases in between. Germline CDR1 and CDR2: LGHNA and YSLEER. The CDR3 consists of 15 residues. This sample was included in a study of OX40 agonist ivuxolimab in advanced cancers. Overall study context: Earlier anti-PD-1, anti-PD-L1 or anti-CTLA-4 therapy was permitted; around 40% had received some.

Assay: immunoSEQ multiplex PCR; the TCRdb copy retains only in-frame clones and omits some. The table records roughly 100,000 clones, 75% to 95% of them present only once. This clonotype originated in an adult with an advanced solid tumor such as melanoma, head and neck, liver or kidney cancer. The V and J genes are TRBV4-3 and TRBJ2-3, with D tentatively TRBD2 (7 bases). The sample in question was CD4+ or CD8+ T cells sorted from blood, obtained in a trial of the OX40 agonist ivuxolimab. The CDR3 coding sequence is TGCGCCAGCAGCCTCCAGGGGAGGGGGACAGATACGCAGTATTTT. Amino acid sequence: CASSLQGRGTDTQYF.